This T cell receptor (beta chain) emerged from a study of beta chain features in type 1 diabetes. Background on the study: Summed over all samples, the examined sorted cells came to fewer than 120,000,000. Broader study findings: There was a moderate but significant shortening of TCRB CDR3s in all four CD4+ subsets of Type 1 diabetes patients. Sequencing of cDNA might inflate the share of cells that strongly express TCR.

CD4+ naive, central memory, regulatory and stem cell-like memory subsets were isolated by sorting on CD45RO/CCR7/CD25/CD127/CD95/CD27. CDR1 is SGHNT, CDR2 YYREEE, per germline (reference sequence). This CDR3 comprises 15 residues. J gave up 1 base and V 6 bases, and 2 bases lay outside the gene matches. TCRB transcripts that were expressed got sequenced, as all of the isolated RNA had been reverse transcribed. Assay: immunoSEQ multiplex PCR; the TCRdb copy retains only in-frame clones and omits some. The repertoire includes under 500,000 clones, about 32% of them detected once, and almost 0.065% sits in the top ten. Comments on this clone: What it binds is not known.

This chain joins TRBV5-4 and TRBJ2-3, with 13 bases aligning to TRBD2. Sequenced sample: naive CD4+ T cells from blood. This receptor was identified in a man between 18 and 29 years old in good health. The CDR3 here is CASNGLAGGTDTQYF. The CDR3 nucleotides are TGTGCCAGCAACGGACTAGCGGGGGGCACAGATACGCAGTATTTT. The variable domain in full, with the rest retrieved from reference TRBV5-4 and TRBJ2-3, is ETGVTQSPTHLIKTRGQQVTLRCSSQSGHNTVSWYQQALGQGPQFIFQYYREEENGRGNFPPRFSGLQFPNYSSELNVNALELDDSALYLCASNGLAGGTDTQYFGPGTRLTVL.